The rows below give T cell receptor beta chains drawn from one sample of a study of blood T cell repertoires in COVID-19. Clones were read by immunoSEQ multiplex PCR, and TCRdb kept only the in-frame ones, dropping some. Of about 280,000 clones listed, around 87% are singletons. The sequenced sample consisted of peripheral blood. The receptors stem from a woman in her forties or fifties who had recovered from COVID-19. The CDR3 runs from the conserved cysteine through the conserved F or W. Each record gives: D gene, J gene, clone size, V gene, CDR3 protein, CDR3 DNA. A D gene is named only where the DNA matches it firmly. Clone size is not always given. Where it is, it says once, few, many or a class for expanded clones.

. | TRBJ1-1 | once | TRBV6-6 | CASSYPGERTTEAFF | TGTGCCAGCAGTTACCCAGGGGAAAGGACCACTGAAGCTTTCTTT
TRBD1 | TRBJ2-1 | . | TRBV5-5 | CASSVGQGNSYNEQFF | TGTGCCAGCAGCGTGGGACAGGGAAATTCCTACAATGAGCAGTTCTTC
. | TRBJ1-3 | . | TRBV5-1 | CASSTDSYSGNTIYF | TGCGCCAGCAGCACCGACAGCTACTCTGGAAACACCATATATTTT
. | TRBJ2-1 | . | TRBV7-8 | CASSVRVPNEQFF | TGTGCCAGCAGCGTCAGGGTCCCCAATGAGCAGTTCTTC
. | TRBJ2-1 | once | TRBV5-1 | CASTEDGTSPWNEQFF | TGCGCCAGCACCGAAGACGGGACTTCCCCTTGGAATGAGCAGTTCTTC
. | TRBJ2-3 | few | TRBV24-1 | CATSDRGAQYF | TGTGCCACCAGTGACAGGGGTGCGCAGTATTTT
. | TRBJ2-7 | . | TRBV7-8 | CASSFGYQPTYEQYF | TGTGCCAGCAGCTTCGGGTACCAACCGACCTACGAGCAGTACTTC
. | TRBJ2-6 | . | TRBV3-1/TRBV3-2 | CASSQGVGANVLTF | TGTGCCAGCAGCCAGGGCGTAGGGGCCAACGTCCTGACTTTC
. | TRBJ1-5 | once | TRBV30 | CAWNGGRGSNQPQHF | TGTGCCTGGAACGGGGGAAGGGGAAGCAATCAGCCCCAGCATTTT
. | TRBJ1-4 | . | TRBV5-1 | CASSFSDGVNNEKLFF | TGCGCCAGCAGCTTTTCCGACGGAGTTAATAATGAAAAACTGTTTTTT
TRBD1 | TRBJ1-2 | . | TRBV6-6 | CASRPPRDRENYGYTF | TGTGCCAGCAGGCCTCCCCGGGACAGGGAAAACTATGGCTACACCTTC
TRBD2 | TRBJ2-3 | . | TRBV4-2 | CASSASGGGLRTDTQYF | TGTGCCAGCAGCGCTAGCGGGGGAGGGCTTCGCACAGATACGCAGTATTTT
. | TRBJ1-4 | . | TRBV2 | CASIVGRAELFF | TGTGCCAGCATCGTCGGCAGGGCGGAACTGTTTTTT
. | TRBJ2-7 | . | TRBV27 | CASGVPFREQYF | TGTGCCAGCGGAGTTCCGTTCCGCGAGCAGTACTTC
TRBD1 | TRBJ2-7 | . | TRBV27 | CASRTRTGVYEQYF | TGTGCCAGCAGGACCAGGACAGGGGTCTACGAGCAGTACTTC
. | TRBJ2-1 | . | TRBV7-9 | CASTLSEPYNEQFF | TGTGCCAGCACCCTTAGCGAACCCTACAATGAGCAGTTCTTC
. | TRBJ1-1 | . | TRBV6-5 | CASSYSANTEAFF | TGTGCCAGCAGTTACTCAGCGAACACTGAAGCTTTCTTT
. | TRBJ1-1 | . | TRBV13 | CASSFSDTEAFF | TGTGCCAGCAGCTTTTCAGACACTGAAGCTTTCTTT
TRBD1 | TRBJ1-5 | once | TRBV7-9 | CASSKQGAQQPQHF | TGTGCCAGCAGTAAACAGGGGGCACAGCAGCCCCAGCATTTT
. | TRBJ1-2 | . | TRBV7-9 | CASSRTQENYGYTF | TGTGCCAGCAGCCGAACTCAAGAGAACTATGGCTACACCTTC
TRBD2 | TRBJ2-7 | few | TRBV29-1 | CSALLAGARYEQYF | TGCAGCGCCCTACTAGCGGGAGCACGCTACGAGCAGTACTTC
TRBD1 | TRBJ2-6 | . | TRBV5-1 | CASSWTGQGMSGANVLTF | TGCGCCAGCAGCTGGACCGGACAGGGCATGTCTGGGGCCAACGTCCTGACTTTC
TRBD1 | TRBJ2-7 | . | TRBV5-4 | CASSQGQGRYEQYF | TGTGCCAGCAGCCAAGGACAGGGTCGGTACGAGCAGTACTTC
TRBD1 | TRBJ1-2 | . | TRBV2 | CASSDRGRGDYTF | TGTGCCAGCAGCGACAGGGGAAGGGGCGACTACACCTTC
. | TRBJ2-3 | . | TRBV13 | CASSPGGELSTDTQYF | TGTGCCAGCTCCCCCGGTGGGGAGCTTAGTACAGATACGCAGTATTTT
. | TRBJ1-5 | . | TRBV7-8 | CASSLRSGGAQHF | TGTGCCAGCAGCTTAAGGTCTGGCGGGGCCCAGCATTTT
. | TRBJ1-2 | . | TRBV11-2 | CASSLDPRPQDGGYTF | TGTGCCAGCAGCTTAGATCCAAGGCCGCAGGATGGTGGCTACACCTTC
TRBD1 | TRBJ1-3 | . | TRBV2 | CASMGTGVGNTIYF | TGTGCCAGCATGGGGACAGGGGTCGGAAACACCATATATTTT
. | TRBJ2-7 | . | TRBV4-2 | CASSQDTGQSYEQYF | TGTGCCAGCAGCCAAGATACAGGGCAGAGCTACGAGCAGTACTTC
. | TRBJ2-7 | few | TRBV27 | CASSHSSYEQYF | TGTGCCAGCAGTCACAGCTCCTACGAGCAGTACTTC
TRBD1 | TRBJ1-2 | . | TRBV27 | CASSFLRGRYGYTF | TGTGCCAGCAGTTTCCTCAGGGGGCGTTATGGCTACACCTTC
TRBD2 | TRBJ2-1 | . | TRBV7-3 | CASSLGGGSGLGEQFF | TGTGCCAGCAGCTTAGGCGGCGGGAGTGGATTGGGTGAGCAGTTCTTC
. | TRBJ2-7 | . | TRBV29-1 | CSVLGTETYEQYF | TGCAGCGTGCTAGGGACTGAGACCTACGAGCAGTACTTC
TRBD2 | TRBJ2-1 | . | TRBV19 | CASSSSGGARRSEQFF | TGTGCCAGTAGCTCTAGCGGGGGGGCTAGAAGGAGTGAGCAGTTCTTC
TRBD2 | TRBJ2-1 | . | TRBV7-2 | CASSSTSGSVNEQFF | TGTGCCAGCAGCTCGACTAGCGGGAGTGTCAATGAGCAGTTCTTC
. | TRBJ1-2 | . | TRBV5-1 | CASSRGQTYGYTF | TGCGCCAGCAGCCGTGGACAGACCTATGGCTACACCTTC
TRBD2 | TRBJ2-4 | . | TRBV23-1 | CASSQSTSGRVEAKNIQYF | TGCGCCAGCAGTCAATCGACTAGCGGGAGGGTAGAAGCCAAAAACATTCAGTACTTC
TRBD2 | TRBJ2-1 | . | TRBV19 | CASSMLAGAEQFF | TGTGCCAGTAGTATGCTAGCGGGAGCTGAGCAGTTCTTC
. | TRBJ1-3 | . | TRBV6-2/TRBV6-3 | CASTPGTLNGNTIYF | TGTGCCAGCACCCCCGGGACTTTGAATGGAAACACCATATATTTT
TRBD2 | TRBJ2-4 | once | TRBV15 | CATSRDWRGEENIQYF | TGTGCCACCAGCAGAGATTGGCGGGGGGAGGAAAACATTCAGTACTTC
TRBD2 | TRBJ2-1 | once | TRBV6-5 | CASSFGLAVEQFF | TGTGCCAGCAGTTTCGGACTAGCTGTTGAGCAGTTCTTC
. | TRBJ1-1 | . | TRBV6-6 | CASSPLGGRTEAFF | TGTGCCAGCAGCCCTCTAGGGGGAAGGACTGAAGCTTTCTTT
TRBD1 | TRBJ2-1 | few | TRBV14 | CASSRTGGASNEQFF | TGTGCCAGCAGTCGGACAGGGGGCGCGAGTAATGAGCAGTTCTTC
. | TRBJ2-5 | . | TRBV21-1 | CASSKGKRGPQETQYF | TGTGCCAGCAGCAAAGGCAAGCGGGGGCCCCAAGAGACCCAGTACTTC
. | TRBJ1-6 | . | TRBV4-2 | CASSQNRDSPLHF | TGTGCCAGCAGCCAAAACAGGGATTCACCCCTCCACTTT
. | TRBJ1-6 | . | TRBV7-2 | CASSSRGVGNSPLHF | TGTGCCAGCAGCTCCCGGGGGGTTGGGAATTCACCCCTCCACTTT
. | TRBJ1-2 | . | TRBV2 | CASRPRTDLNYGYTF | TGTGCCAGCAGGCCTCGGACAGACCTTAACTATGGCTACACCTTC
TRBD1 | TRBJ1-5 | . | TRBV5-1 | CASSRGTDNQPQHF | TGCGCCAGCAGCCGCGGGACAGATAATCAGCCCCAGCATTTT
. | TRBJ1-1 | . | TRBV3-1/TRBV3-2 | CASSQMGGLTEAFF | TGTGCCAGCAGTCAGATGGGGGGTCTCACTGAAGCTTTCTTT
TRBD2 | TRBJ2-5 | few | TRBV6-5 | CASIARDYHETQYF | TGTGCCAGCATTGCACGGGACTACCACGAGACCCAGTACTTC
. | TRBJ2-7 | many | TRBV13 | CASSERLVSEQYF | TGTGCCAGCAGCGAGAGACTAGTGAGCGAGCAGTACTTC
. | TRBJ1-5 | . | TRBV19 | CASRTGQYSNQPQHF | TGTGCCAGCCGAACCGGACAGTATAGCAATCAGCCCCAGCATTTT
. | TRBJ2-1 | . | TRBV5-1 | CASSFRPAGGDYNEQFF | TGCGCCAGCAGCTTTCGCCCTGCCGGGGGTGACTACAATGAGCAGTTCTTC